Listed below are T cell receptor beta chains from one sample, sequenced in a study of blood T cells in healthy people across ages. TCRdb independently ran MiXCR on the 5' RACE reads; one entry per CDR3 protein. The data show around 1,600,000 distinct CDR3 sequences, with about 42% seen just once and about 4% held by the top ten. Sequences were obtained from blood. The receptors stem from a woman aged 18-29 years in good health. The CDR3 runs from the conserved cysteine through the conserved F or W. A D gene is named only where the DNA matches it firmly. Expanded clones are given a class, and other clones once, few, many or no size at all.

abundance	j_gene	v_gene	d_gene	CDR3aa	CDR3nt
NA	TRBJ2-1	TRBV7-2	NA	CASSSLWGSYNEQFF	TGTGCCAGCAGCTCTCTGTGGGGATCCTACAATGAGCAGTTCTTC
NA	TRBJ2-7	TRBV3-1	TRBD1	CASSNRGSTYEQYF	TGTGCCAGCTCGAACAGGGGGTCCACCTACGAGCAGTACTTC
NA	TRBJ1-5	TRBV27	NA	CASSLTSPYIYSNQPQHF	TGTGCCAGCAGTTTGACTAGCCCCTATATATATAGCAATCAGCCCCAGCATTTT
once	TRBJ1-2	TRBV7-8	NA	CASSLDYRVNYGYTF	TGTGCCAGCAGCCTAGACTACAGGGTGAACTATGGCTACACCTTC
NA	TRBJ1-3	TRBV14	NA	CASKKGTGSGNTIYF	TGTGCCAGCAAGAAGGGAACAGGGTCTGGAAACACCATATATTTT
NA	TRBJ1-1	TRBV29-1	NA	CSVAYRVETEAFF	TGCAGCGTAGCCTACAGGGTGGAGACTGAAGCTTTCTTT
NA	TRBJ1-1	TRBV29-1	NA	CSVHRVTEAFF	TGCAGCGTCCACAGGGTCACTGAAGCTTTCTTT
NA	TRBJ2-5	TRBV7-2	TRBD2	CASRSRLANQETQYF	TGTGCCAGCAGGTCGAGACTAGCAAACCAAGAGACCCAGTACTTC
NA	TRBJ2-7	TRBV7-8	TRBD1	CVSSLGTGASYEQYF	TGTGTCAGCAGCTTAGGGACAGGGGCCTCCTACGAGCAGTACTTC
NA	TRBJ2-1	TRBV9	NA	CASSVPHTNNEQFF	TGTGCCAGCAGCGTCCCTCATACGAACAATGAGCAGTTCTTC
NA	TRBJ1-2	TRBV5-1	TRBD1	CASSSDGQGAGYTF	TGCGCCAGCAGCTCCGACGGACAGGGGGCTGGCTACACCTTC
few	TRBJ2-7	TRBV27	TRBD2	CASSYREVPYEQYF	TGTGCCAGCAGTTACCGGGAGGTTCCCTACGAGCAGTACTTC
few	TRBJ2-3	TRBV6-1	NA	CASSARGDTQYF	TGTGCCAGCAGCGCCCGGGGAGATACGCAGTATTTT
few	TRBJ2-5	TRBV9	NA	CASSAQGTAEETQYF	TGTGCCAGCAGCGCGCAGGGGACTGCTGAAGAGACCCAGTACTTC
few	TRBJ1-1	TRBV6-5	NA	CASMPGLNTEAFF	TGTGCCAGCATGCCGGGCCTGAACACTGAAGCTTTCTTT
NA	TRBJ1-1	TRBV25-1	NA	CASSEYASGSTEAFF	TGTGCCAGCAGTGAATACGCTTCAGGGAGCACTGAAGCTTTCTTT
NA	TRBJ2-1	TRBV3-1	TRBD1	CASSDRGKRTYNEQFF	TGTGCCAGCAGCGACAGGGGGAAGAGGACCTACAATGAGCAGTTCTTC
few	TRBJ1-2	TRBV12-3/TRBV12-4	NA	CASSRETDYGYTF	TGTGCCAGCAGCCGAGAGACAGACTATGGCTACACCTTC
NA	TRBJ2-1	TRBV7-2	NA	CASSVALRHNNEQFF	TGTGCCAGCAGCGTTGCCCTCCGCCATAACAATGAGCAGTTCTTC
few	TRBJ1-2	TRBV20-1	NA	CSAEVRAQFYGYTF	TGCAGTGCTGAGGTCCGGGCTCAATTCTATGGCTACACCTTC
NA	TRBJ2-3	TRBV27	TRBD2	CVSRSFRGDLLTDTQYF	TGTGTCAGCAGATCTTTTCGGGGGGACCTCCTCACAGATACGCAGTATTTT
NA	TRBJ2-7	TRBV21-1	NA	CASSKFDYEQYF	TGTGCCAGCAGCAAGTTTGACTACGAGCAGTACTTC
few	TRBJ2-2	TRBV12-3/TRBV12-4	NA	CASSSGRRELFF	TGTGCCAGCAGTTCGGGACGGAGGGAGCTGTTTTTT
NA	TRBJ2-3	TRBV6-2/TRBV6-3	TRBD2	CASSYGVETSGDTQYF	TGTGCCAGCAGTTACGGAGTGGAGACTAGCGGGGATACGCAGTATTTT
NA	TRBJ2-7	TRBV20-1	NA	CSASLGSSYEQYF	TGCAGTGCTAGCTTGGGGAGCTCCTACGAGCAGTACTTC
many	TRBJ1-2	TRBV4-1	NA	CASSQDLVEVYGYTF	TGCGCCAGCAGCCAAGATCTAGTAGAGGTCTATGGCTACACCTTC
NA	TRBJ1-1	TRBV18	TRBD1	CASSPRDRGSEAFF	TGTGCCAGCTCACCCCGGGACAGGGGATCTGAAGCTTTCTTT
few	TRBJ2-6	TRBV12-3/TRBV12-4	NA	CARTGSISGANVLTF	TGTGCCAGAACCGGATCTATCTCTGGGGCCAACGTCCTGACTTTC
NA	TRBJ2-7	TRBV6-6	NA	CASSYSRYEGEYF	TGTGCCAGCAGTTACTCGAGGTACGAGGGAGAGTACTTC
NA	TRBJ2-7	TRBV7-2	TRBD2	CASSLFGTGGYEQYF	TGTGCCAGCAGCTTATTTGGGACGGGGGGCTACGAGCAGTACTTC
NA	TRBJ2-7	TRBV18	TRBD1	CASSPPGQFFSYEQYF	TGTGCCAGCTCACCTCCGGGACAGTTCTTCTCCTACGAGCAGTACTTC
NA	TRBJ2-1	TRBV7-9	NA	CASSFSESSHNEQFF	TGTGCCAGCAGCTTCAGTGAGTCGTCCCACAATGAGCAGTTCTTC
NA	TRBJ2-3	TRBV7-3	NA	CASSAMPLGGADTQYF	TGTGCCAGCAGCGCTATGCCCCTTGGAGGGGCAGATACGCAGTATTTT
NA	TRBJ2-6	TRBV20-1	NA	CSASPIEAGALSGANVLTF	TGCAGTGCTAGTCCCATCGAGGCAGGGGCCCTCTCTGGGGCCAACGTCCTGACTTTC
NA	TRBJ2-1	TRBV24-1	NA	CATSDFTTGYNEQFF	TGTGCCACCAGTGATTTCACAACAGGGTACAATGAGCAGTTCTTC
NA	TRBJ2-5	TRBV4-3	TRBD2	CASSQDRLAGGETQYF	TGCGCCAGCAGCCAAGATAGACTAGCGGGCGGCGAGACCCAGTACTTC
NA	TRBJ2-7	TRBV20-1	NA	CSASTPGGASTYEQYF	TGCAGTGCTTCAACCCCTGGCGGGGCCTCTACCTACGAGCAGTACTTC
few	TRBJ1-1	TRBV10-3	NA	CAISPLFSTEAFF	TGTGCCATCAGCCCCCTTTTTAGCACTGAAGCTTTCTTT
few	TRBJ2-3	TRBV11-2	NA	CASSLVPGAIDTQYF	TGTGCCAGCAGCTTAGTCCCGGGAGCGATAGATACGCAGTATTTT
NA	TRBJ2-5	TRBV7-9	NA	CASSLAIAISRSYNEQYF	TGTGCCAGCAGCTTAGCCATTGCGATAAGCAGGTCCTACAATGAGCAGTACTTC
NA	TRBJ1-5	TRBV11-2	NA	CASSLETGRGPQHF	TGTGCCAGCAGCTTAGAAACAGGCCGGGGGCCCCAGCATTTT
NA	TRBJ2-7	TRBV10-3	NA	CAISETSYEQYF	TGTGCCATCAGTGAAACTAGCTACGAGCAGTACTTC
few	TRBJ1-6	TRBV27	NA	CASYKPGINSPLHF	TGTGCCAGCTACAAGCCGGGGATTAATTCACCCCTCCACTTT
few	TRBJ1-2	TRBV20-1	NA	CSARALRAAPANYGYTF	TGCAGTGCTAGGGCGCTTCGGGCCGCTCCGGCTAACTATGGCTACACCTTC
NA	TRBJ1-2	TRBV6-1	NA	CASSNLNRAGYGYTF	TGTGCCAGCAGTAACCTGAATAGGGCCGGCTATGGCTACACCTTC
few	TRBJ1-5	TRBV6-1	NA	CASSRKTGTGVGQPQHF	TGTGCCAGCAGTCGTAAGACCGGGACCGGTGTAGGCCAGCCCCAGCATTTT
NA	TRBJ1-4	TRBV6-1	NA	CASSEADQSTKLFF	TGTGCCAGCAGTGAAGCGGACCAAAGCACCAAACTGTTTTTT
few	TRBJ2-7	TRBV7-2	NA	CASSLAGPLSYEQYF	TGTGCCAGCAGCTTAGCGGGGCCCCTCTCCTACGAGCAGTACTTC
few	TRBJ2-1	TRBV7-9	NA	CASSSADNHNEQFF	TGTGCCAGCAGCTCAGCGGACAACCACAATGAGCAGTTCTTC
few	TRBJ1-1	TRBV20-1	NA	CSGGGDTEAFF	TGCAGCGGAGGGGGAGACACTGAAGCTTTCTTT